This T cell receptor beta chain comes out of a study of cytomegalovirus exposure and HLA in healthy donors. About this clone: The antigen is undetermined.

Healthy people donating bone marrow made up the donors. The PCR was carried out with 60 Vbeta primers and 13 Jbeta primers. The table came from immunoSEQ multiplex PCR; TCRdb's copy has only in-frame clones and leaves some out. The profile shows roughly 130,000 clones, approximately 74% of them singletons. Study findings and constraints: Many donors carried some public TCRs, although rarity characterized most TCR sequences. TCR beta chains associated with HLA were, in a later analysis, more clonally expanded than equally common others.

The specimen sequenced was PBMCs. The clonotype originates from a young man in good health and CMV-seropositive.

For the CDR3, the DNA is TGTGCCAGCAGCCGTCCCGGGACAGGGGAGAATGAGCAGTTCTTC. As protein: CASSRPGTGENEQFF. This chain connects TRBV5-4 to TRBJ2-1, with 10 nucleotides matching TRBD1. V dropped 4 bases and J dropped 7; count of bases not matched to a gene: 8. Per germline, CDR1 SGHNT and CDR2 YYREEE (reference sequence). The CDR3 length is 15 residues.